The sequence of this T cell receptor beta chain was determined in a study of T cell changes during pregnancy in multiple sclerosis. The repertoire was sequenced with immunoSEQ multiplex PCR; TCRdb's copy has only in-frame clones and lacks some. The table records 70,000 or so clones, 85% to 95% of them present only once. The CDR3 totals 19 residues. CDR1 and CDR2 from the germline V gene are MGHRA and YSYEKL. With V trimmed by 0 bases and J by 4 bases, 9 bases remained unmatched. The chain combines TRBV4-1 with TRBJ2-3; 14 nucleotides line up with TRBD2. The sample in question was peripheral blood, obtained in the third trimester of pregnancy. This receptor was taken from a female donor in good health, enrolled as a control in a pregnancy study. CDR3 DNA: TGCGCCAGCAGCCAAGAAAGAGGGACTAGCGGGAGTATTTCAGATACGCAGTATTTT. Its translation: CASSQERGTSGSISDTQYF.